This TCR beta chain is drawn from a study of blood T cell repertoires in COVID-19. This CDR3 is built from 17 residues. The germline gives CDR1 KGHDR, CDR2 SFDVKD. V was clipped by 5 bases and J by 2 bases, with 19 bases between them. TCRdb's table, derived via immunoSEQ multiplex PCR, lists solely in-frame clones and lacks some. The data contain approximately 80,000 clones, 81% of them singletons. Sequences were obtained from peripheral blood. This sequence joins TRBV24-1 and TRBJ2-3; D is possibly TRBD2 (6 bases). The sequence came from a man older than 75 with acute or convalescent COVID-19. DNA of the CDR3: TGTGCCACCAGTGGTACAGGCGGGAAAGGGAACACAGATACGCAGTATTTT. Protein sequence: CATSGTGGKGNTDTQYF.